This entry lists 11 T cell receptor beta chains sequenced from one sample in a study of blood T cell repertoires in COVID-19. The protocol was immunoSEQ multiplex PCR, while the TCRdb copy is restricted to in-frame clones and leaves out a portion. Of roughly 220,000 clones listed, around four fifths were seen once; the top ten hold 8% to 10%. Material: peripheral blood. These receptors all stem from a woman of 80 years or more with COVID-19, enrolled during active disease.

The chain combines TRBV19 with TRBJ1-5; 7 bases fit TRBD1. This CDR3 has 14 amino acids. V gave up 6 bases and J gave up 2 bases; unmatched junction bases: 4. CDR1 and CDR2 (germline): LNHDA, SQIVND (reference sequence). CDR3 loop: CASRGQFGNQPQHF. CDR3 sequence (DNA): TGTGCCAGTAGGGGACAGTTTGGCAATCAGCCCCAGCATTTT. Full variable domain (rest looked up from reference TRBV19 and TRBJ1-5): DGGITQSPKYLFRKEGQNVTLSCEQNLNHDAMYWYRQDPGQGLRLIYYSQIVNDFQKGDIAEGYSVSREKKESFPLTVTSAQKNPTAFYLCASRGQFGNQPQHFGDGTRLSIL.

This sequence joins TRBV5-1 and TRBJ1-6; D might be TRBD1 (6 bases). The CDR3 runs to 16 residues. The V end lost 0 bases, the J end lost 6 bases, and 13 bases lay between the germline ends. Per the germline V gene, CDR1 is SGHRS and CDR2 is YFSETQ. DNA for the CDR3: TGCGCCAGCAGCTTGGAAGGCGGGGGGGCTAATTCACCCCTCCACTTT. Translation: CASSLEGGGANSPLHF.

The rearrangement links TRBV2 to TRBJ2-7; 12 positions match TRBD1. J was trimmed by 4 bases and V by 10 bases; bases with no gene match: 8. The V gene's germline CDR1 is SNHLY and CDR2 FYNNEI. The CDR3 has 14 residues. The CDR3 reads CATRDRGLGYEQYF. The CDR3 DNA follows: TGTGCCACCCGGGACAGGGGGCTCGGTTACGAGCAGTACTTC.

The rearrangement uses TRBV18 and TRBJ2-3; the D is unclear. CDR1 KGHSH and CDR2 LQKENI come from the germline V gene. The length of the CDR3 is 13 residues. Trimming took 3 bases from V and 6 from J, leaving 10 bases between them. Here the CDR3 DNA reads TGTGCCAGCTCACCTATAGCAAGGGATACGCAGTATTTT. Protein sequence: CASSPIARDTQYF.

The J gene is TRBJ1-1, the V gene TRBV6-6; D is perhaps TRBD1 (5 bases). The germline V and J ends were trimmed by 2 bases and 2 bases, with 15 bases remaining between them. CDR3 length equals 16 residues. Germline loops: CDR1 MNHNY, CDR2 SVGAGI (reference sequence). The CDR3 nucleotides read TGTGCCAGCAGTTACCCCGGGGGACGGATTAACACTGAAGCTTTCTTT. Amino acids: CASSYPGGRINTEAFF.

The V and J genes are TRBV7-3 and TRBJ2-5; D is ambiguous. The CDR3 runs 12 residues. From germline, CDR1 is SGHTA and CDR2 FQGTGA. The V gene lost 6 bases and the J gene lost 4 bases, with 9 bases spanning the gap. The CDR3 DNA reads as TGTGCCAGCAGTACTACGGGAGAGACCCAGTACTTC. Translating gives CASSTTGETQYF.

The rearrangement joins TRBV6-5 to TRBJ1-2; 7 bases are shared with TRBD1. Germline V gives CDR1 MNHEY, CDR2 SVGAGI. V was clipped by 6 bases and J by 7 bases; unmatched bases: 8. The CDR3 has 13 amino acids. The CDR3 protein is CASRRQGPFGYTF. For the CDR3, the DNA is TGTGCCAGCAGACGACAGGGTCCCTTTGGCTACACCTTC.

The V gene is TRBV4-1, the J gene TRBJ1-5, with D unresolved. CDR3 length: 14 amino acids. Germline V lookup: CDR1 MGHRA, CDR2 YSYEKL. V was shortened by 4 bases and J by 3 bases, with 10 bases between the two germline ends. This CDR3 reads CASSLSRDNQPQHF. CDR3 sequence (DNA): TGCGCCAGCAGCCTCTCCCGCGACAATCAGCCCCAGCATTTT.

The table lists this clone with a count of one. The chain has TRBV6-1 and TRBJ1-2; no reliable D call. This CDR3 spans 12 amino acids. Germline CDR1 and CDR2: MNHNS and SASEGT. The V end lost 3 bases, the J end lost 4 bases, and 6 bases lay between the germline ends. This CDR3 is CASSDGAYGYTF. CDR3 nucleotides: TGTGCCAGCAGTGACGGAGCCTATGGCTACACCTTC.

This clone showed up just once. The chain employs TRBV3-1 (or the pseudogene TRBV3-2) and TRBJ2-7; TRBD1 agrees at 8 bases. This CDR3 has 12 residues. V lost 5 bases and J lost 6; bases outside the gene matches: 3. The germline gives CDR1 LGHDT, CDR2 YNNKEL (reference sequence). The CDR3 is CASSLTGGEQYF. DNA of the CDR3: TGTGCCAGCAGCTTAACAGGGGGCGAGCAGTACTTC.

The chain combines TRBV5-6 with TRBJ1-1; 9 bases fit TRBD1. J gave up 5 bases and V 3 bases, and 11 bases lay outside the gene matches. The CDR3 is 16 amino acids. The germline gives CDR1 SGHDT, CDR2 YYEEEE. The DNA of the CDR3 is TGTGCCAGCAGCTCTCGACAGGGGGGAAGGCGGACTGAAGCTTTCTTT. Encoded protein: CASSSRQGGRRTEAFF.